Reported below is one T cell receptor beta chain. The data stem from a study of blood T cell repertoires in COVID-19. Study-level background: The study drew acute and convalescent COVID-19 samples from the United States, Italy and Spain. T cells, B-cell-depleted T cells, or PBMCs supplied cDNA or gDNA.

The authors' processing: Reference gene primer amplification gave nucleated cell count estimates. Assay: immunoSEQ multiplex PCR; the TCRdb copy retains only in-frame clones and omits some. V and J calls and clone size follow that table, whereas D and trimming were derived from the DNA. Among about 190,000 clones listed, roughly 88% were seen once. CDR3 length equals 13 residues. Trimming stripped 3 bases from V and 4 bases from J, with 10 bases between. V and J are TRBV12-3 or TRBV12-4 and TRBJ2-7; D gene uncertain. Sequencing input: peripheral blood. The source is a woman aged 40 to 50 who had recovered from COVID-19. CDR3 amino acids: CASSFLYVYEQYF. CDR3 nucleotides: TGTGCCAGCAGTTTTTTGTATGTGTACGAGCAGTACTTC.